This TCR beta chain was sequenced during a study of beta chain features in type 1 diabetes. Findings and caveats of the study: There was a possibility that cDNA sequencing over-represented cells with high TCR expression. Moderate but significant shortening of TCRB CDR3s was recorded in all four CD4+ subsets from Type 1 diabetes patients.

CDR1 is SGHAT and CDR2 is FQNNGV in the germline V gene. V gave up 5 bases and J gave up 4 bases, with 15 bases separating them. This CDR3 spans 15 amino acids. Of note for this clone: No antigen is known for it.

Since all of the isolated RNA was reverse transcribed, expressed TCRB transcripts were what got sequenced. Clones were sequenced by immunoSEQ multiplex PCR, and TCRdb holds only the in-frame ones, with some missing. Among a few hundred thousand clones, 13% to 15% were seen once, and the ten largest hold roughly 0.018%. The source is a young man with type 1 diabetes. Sequenced sample: naive CD4+ T cells from blood. The V gene is TRBV11-2, the J gene TRBJ2-1; TRBD2 is a possible D gene (5 bases). The CDR3 region is CASSQGSSRYNEQFF. Here the CDR3 DNA reads TGTGCCAGCAGCCAAGGTTCTAGCCGTTACAATGAGCAGTTCTTC.